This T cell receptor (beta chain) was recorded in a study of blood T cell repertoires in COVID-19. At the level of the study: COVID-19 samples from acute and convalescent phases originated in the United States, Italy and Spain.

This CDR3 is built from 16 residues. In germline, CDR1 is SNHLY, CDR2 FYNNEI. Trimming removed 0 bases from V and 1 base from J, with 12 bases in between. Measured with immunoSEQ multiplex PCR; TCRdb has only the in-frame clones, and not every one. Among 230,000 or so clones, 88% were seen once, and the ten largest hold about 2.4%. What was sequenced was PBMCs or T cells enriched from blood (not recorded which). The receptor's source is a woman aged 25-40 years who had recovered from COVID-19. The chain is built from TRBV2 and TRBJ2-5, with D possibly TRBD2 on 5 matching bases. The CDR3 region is CASSEALIGSQETQYF. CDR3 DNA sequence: TGTGCCAGCAGTGAAGCGCTAATTGGGAGCCAAGAGACCCAGTACTTC.